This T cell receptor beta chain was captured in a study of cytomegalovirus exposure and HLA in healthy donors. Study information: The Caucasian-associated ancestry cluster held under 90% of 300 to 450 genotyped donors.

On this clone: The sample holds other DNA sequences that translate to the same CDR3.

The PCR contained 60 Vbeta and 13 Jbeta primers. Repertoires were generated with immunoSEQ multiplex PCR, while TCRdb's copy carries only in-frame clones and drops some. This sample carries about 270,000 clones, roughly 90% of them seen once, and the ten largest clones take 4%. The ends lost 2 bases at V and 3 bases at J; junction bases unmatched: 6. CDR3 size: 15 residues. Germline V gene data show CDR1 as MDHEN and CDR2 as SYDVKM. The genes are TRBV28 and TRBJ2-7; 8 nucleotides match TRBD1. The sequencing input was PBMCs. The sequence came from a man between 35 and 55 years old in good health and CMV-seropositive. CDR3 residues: CASSLGGTGGYEQYF. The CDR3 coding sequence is TGTGCCAGCAGTTTAGGGGGCACAGGGGGCTACGAGCAGTACTTC.